Listed below are T cell receptor beta chains from one sample, sequenced in a study of OX40 agonist ivuxolimab in advanced cancers. Only in-frame clones appear in the TCRdb table, and some are missing; sequencing was by immunoSEQ multiplex PCR. This sample has about 24,000 clones, with roughly 80% found just once. Source: CD4+ or CD8+ T cells sorted from blood, taken in a trial of the OX40 agonist ivuxolimab. Receptors originate from an adult with an advanced solid tumor such as melanoma, head and neck, liver or kidney cancer. Each CDR3 is given with its conserved first and last residue. The D gene is left open where the match is weak. A clone size is listed for some rows: how often the clone was seen (once, few, many), or a class if it is expanded.

TRBV5-4,TRBD1,TRBJ1-1,few,TGTGCCAGCAGCCTAACATCCGGGACAGCATTCACTGAAGCTTTCTTT,CASSLTSGTAFTEAFF
TRBV14,NA,TRBJ1-4,NA,TGTGCCAGCAGCCAACTCGCAACTAATGAAAAACTGTTTTTT,CASSQLATNEKLFF
TRBV5-1,TRBD2,TRBJ2-2,once,TGCGCCAGCAGGTCACCGGGACTAGCGGTTCGCGGGGAGCTGTTTTTT,CASRSPGLAVRGELFF
TRBV7-5,NA,TRBJ2-1,NA,TGTGTCAGAAGCTGGACTAGCAATGAGCAGTTCTTC,CVRSWTSNEQFF
TRBV19,NA,TRBJ1-2,NA,TGTGCCAGCCGACAGCTCCACTATGGCTACACCTTC,CASRQLHYGYTF
TRBV6-1,NA,TRBJ2-7,NA,TGTGCCAGCAGTGAAGCGCCGGGGCCGTCCTACGAGCAGTACTTC,CASSEAPGPSYEQYF
TRBV28,TRBD1,TRBJ1-5,once,TGTGCCAGCAGTGCCCGGGACAGGGTCAGCCAGCCCCAGCATTTT,CASSARDRVSQPQHF
TRBV4-1,NA,TRBJ2-4,once,TGCGCCAGCAGCCAAGTTCAGGAAGGGTTCGCCAAAAACATTCAGTACTTC,CASSQVQEGFAKNIQYF
TRBV25-1,NA,TRBJ1-1,NA,TGTGCCAGCAGTGAATTAGGGGCACCTGAAGCTTTCTTT,CASSELGAPEAFF
TRBV10-3,NA,TRBJ1-2,NA,TGTGCCATCAGCAAGGGTCGGGACTATGGCTACACCTTC,CAISKGRDYGYTF
TRBV27,NA,TRBJ2-3,once,TGTGCCAGCAGTTCTTTCATTTGGGGGCGCGATGATACGCAGTATTTT,CASSSFIWGRDDTQYF
TRBV28,NA,TRBJ1-5,NA,TGTGCCAGCAGTTCCGCTGGCCGTGGCAATCAGCCCCAGCATTTT,CASSSAGRGNQPQHF
TRBV7-2,NA,TRBJ2-5,NA,TGTGCCAGCAGCTATTCGACAGGGAGGAAGACCCAGTACTTC,CASSYSTGRKTQYF
TRBV11-2,TRBD1,TRBJ2-1,NA,TGTGCCAGCAGGCCTCGGGACAGAGCCTACAATGAGCAGTTCTTC,CASRPRDRAYNEQFF
TRBV6-5,NA,TRBJ1-2,NA,TGTGCCAGCAGTTACCGAGGGATTGACTATGGCTACACCTTC,CASSYRGIDYGYTF
TRBV5-1,NA,TRBJ2-3,NA,TGCGCCAGCAGCTTGTTTCAGGGACCAGATACGCAGTATTTT,CASSLFQGPDTQYF
TRBV9,NA,TRBJ1-2,NA,TGTGCCAGCAGCGTTGTATCAGGCCCGAACTATGGCTACACCTTC,CASSVVSGPNYGYTF
TRBV7-6,NA,TRBJ2-3,NA,TGTGCCAGCAGCTTAGATATCGTCCTGGATACGCAGTATTTT,CASSLDIVLDTQYF